This TCR beta chain is drawn from a study of blood T cell repertoires in COVID-19. In regard to this clone: Other DNA sequences of this sample code for an identical CDR3.

Here immunoSEQ multiplex PCR was the method, and the copy in TCRdb shows in-frame clones only, minus some. The repertoire has 150,000 to 200,000 clones, approximately 86% of them found once; the top ten carry under 3%. CDR1 and CDR2 from the germline V gene are MDHEN and SYDVKM. The CDR3 totals 13 residues. The trim removed 7 bases at V and 1 base at J, leaving 4 bases unmatched. The source material was peripheral blood. This TCR was sampled from an elderly woman with COVID-19, enrolled during active disease. The V call is TRBV28, the J call TRBJ2-7; 7 bases are a match to TRBD1. The DNA of the CDR3 is TGTGCCAGCACCGGACAGGCATCCTACGAGCAGTACTTC. Its protein product is CASTGQASYEQYF.